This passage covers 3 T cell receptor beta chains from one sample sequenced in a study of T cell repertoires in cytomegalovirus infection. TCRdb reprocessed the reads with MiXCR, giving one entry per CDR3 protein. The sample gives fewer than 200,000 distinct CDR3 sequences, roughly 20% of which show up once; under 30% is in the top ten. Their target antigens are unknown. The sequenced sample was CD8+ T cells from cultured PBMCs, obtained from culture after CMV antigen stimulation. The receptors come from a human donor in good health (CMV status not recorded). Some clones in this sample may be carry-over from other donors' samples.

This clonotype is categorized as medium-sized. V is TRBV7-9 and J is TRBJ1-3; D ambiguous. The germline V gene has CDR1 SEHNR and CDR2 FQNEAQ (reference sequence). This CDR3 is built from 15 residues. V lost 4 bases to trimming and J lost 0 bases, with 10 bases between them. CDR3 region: CASSSPKHSGNTIYF. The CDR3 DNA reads TGTGCCAGCAGCTCCCCCAAACACTCTGGAAACACCATATATTTT.

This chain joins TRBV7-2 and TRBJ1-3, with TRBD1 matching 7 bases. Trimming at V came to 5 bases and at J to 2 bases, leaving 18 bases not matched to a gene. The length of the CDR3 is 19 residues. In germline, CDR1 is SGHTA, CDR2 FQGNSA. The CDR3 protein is CASSIQGSTIDSPGNTIYF. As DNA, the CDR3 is TGTGCCAGCAGCATACAGGGGAGTACAATCGATTCCCCTGGAAACACCATATATTTT.

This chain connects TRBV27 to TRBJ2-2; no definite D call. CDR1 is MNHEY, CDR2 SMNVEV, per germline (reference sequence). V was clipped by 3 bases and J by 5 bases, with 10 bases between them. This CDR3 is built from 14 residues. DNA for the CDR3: TGTGCCAGCAGTTTTGTGACACTTACCGGGGAGCTGTTTTTT. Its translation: CASSFVTLTGELFF.